Listed here are 12 T cell receptor beta chains from one sample, sequenced in a study of T-cell memory formation after mild COVID-19. TCRdb reanalysed the 5' RACE reads using MiXCR and keeps one entry per CDR3 protein. The data hold 380,000 or so distinct CDR3 sequences, with roughly 13% observed a single time. The sequenced sample was PBMCs or a T cell subset sorted from them (not recorded which). The source is a man aged 18 to 35 who had mild COVID-19 (a few samples of this study predate the infection). Cell type and time point are not known.

This clonotype has more than one count but fewer than ten. The V gene is TRBV5-6, the J gene TRBJ1-4, with D uncertain. Germline CDR1 reads SGHDT; CDR2 reads YYEEEE. Trimming shortened V by 0 bases and J by 5 bases, and 20 bases separated the two germline ends. The length of the CDR3 is 18 residues. The DNA of the CDR3 is TGTGCCAGCAGCTTGGCCGCGCAGCCCTTTGAGATAAATGAAAAACTGTTTTTT. Encoded protein: CASSLAAQPFEINEKLFF.

The rearrangement links TRBV12-3 or TRBV12-4 to TRBJ1-5, with D possibly matching TRBD1 (5 bases). Trimming pared 4 bases from V and 1 base from J, leaving 17 bases between. This CDR3 is 17 amino acids long. CDR3: CASSSARQGSSNQPQHF. CDR3 in DNA: TGTGCCAGCAGTTCCGCACGTCAGGGCTCGAGCAATCAGCCCCAGCATTTT.

In this sample, this clonotype turned up many times. The chain combines TRBV6-6 with TRBJ1-4, with D unclear. The germline V gene has CDR1 MNHNY and CDR2 SVGAGI (reference sequence). The CDR3 sequence is 15 residues long. Trimming took 6 bases from V and 4 from J, leaving 15 bases between them. CDR3 DNA: TGTGCCAGCAGCCCCGCTCGACGGGTTAATGAAAAACTGTTTTTT. This gives the protein CASSPARRVNEKLFF.

The table lists this clonotype with many counts. The V and J genes are TRBV12-3 or TRBV12-4 and TRBJ2-5, with a possible D match to TRBD1 (6 bases). There are 16 residues in the CDR3. Trimming took off 1 base at V and 3 bases at J, with 15 bases between the two ends. CDR3 in amino acids: CASSLVLVAGEETQYF. Written as DNA, the CDR3 is TGTGCCAGCAGTTTAGTATTGGTGGCAGGGGAAGAGACCCAGTACTTC.

This clonotype has a handful of counts. The chain joins TRBV6-6 to TRBJ2-7; maybe TRBD1 (6 bases). The V and J ends lost 6 bases and 1 base respectively, with 10 bases between them. From germline, CDR1 is MNHNY and CDR2 SVGAGI (reference sequence). The CDR3 runs 13 residues. CDR3 amino acids: CASSRTDSYEQYV. CDR3 DNA: TGTGCCAGCAGCCGGACAGATTCCTACGAGCAGTACGTC.

This clonotype was seen more than once but under ten times. CDR3 bases: TGCAGTGCTAGAGATCACGTTAGGGGGAGCACTGAAGCTTTCTTT. Protein: CSARDHVRGSTEAFF. J is TRBJ1-1 and V is TRBV20-1; perhaps TRBD1 as D (6 bases). CDR3 size: 15 residues. The germline gives CDR1 DFQATT, CDR2 SNEGSKA (reference sequence). V was pared by 0 bases and J by 4 bases, with 15 bases between.

The chain has TRBV4-3 and TRBJ1-3; D remains unclear. This CDR3 contains 18 residues. The ends were cut back, 0 bases at V and 4 bases at J, with 19 bases in the middle. Per germline, CDR1 LGHNA and CDR2 YSLEER. This CDR3 reads CASSQDVVPARSGNTIYF. CDR3 in DNA: TGCGCCAGCAGCCAAGATGTGGTACCGGCGCGTTCGGGAAACACCATATATTTT.

This clonotype was recorded a few times. The rearrangement uses TRBV29-1 and TRBJ1-2; possibly TRBD1 for D (5 bases). The CDR3 runs to 11 residues. Germline-derived CDR1 and CDR2 are SQVTM and ANQGSEA. Trimming stripped 4 bases from V and 6 bases from J, with 9 bases between. The CDR3 loop is CSVGVRDGYTF. CDR3 DNA sequence: TGCAGCGTTGGGGTCAGGGATGGCTACACCTTC.

This clonotype was observed a few times. The CDR3 DNA sequence: TGTGCCGGGGGGGGACAGGGGAGTCCTGGAAACACCATATATTTT. This encodes CAGGGQGSPGNTIYF. The genes are TRBV6-6 and TRBJ1-3; TRBD1 agrees at 10 bases. V dropped 11 bases and J dropped 2; count of bases not matched to a gene: 9. This CDR3 is 15 amino acids long. Germline V gene sequence: CDR1 MNHNY, CDR2 SVGAGI (reference sequence).

The table lists this clonotype with a few counts. CDR3 sequence: CASSPDEQSKEKLFF. The CDR3 region has the DNA TGTGCCAGCTCACCAGATGAACAGTCCAAGGAAAAACTGTTTTTT. The chain carries TRBV18 and TRBJ1-4, with D unclear. The CDR3 runs 15 residues. Between the trimmed V and J ends, which lost 2 bases and 8 bases, there was a span of 15 bases. The germline CDR1 and CDR2 sequences are KGHSH and LQKENI.

This chain links TRBV3-1 with TRBJ1-1; TRBD1 aligns across 7 bases. From germline, CDR1 is LGHDT and CDR2 YNNKEL (reference sequence). After removal of 0 bases from V and 6 bases from J, the junction contained 4 bases not matched to a gene. There are 14 residues in the CDR3. CDR3 region: CASSQENRGAEAFF. The DNA of the CDR3 is TGTGCCAGCAGCCAAGAAAACAGGGGCGCTGAAGCTTTCTTT.

The sample holds a few counts of this clonotype. V is TRBV2 and J is TRBJ2-7; D may be TRBD1 or TRBD2 (5 bases each). The CDR3 is 13 amino acids. V dropped 4 bases and J dropped 4 bases, with 11 bases sitting between them. Germline assignment: CDR1 SNHLY and CDR2 FYNNEI. The CDR3 DNA follows: TGTGCCAGCAGTGCGGGGACCGGGTACGAGCAGTACTTC. Translation gives CASSAGTGYEQYF. Together with reference TRBV2 and TRBJ2-7, the CDR3 gives the full variable domain: EPEVTQTPSHQVTQMGQEVILRCVPISNHLYFYWYRQILGQKVEFLVSFYNNEISEKSEIFDDQFSVERPDGSNFTLKIRSTKLEDSAMYFCASSAGTGYEQYFGPGTRLTVT.